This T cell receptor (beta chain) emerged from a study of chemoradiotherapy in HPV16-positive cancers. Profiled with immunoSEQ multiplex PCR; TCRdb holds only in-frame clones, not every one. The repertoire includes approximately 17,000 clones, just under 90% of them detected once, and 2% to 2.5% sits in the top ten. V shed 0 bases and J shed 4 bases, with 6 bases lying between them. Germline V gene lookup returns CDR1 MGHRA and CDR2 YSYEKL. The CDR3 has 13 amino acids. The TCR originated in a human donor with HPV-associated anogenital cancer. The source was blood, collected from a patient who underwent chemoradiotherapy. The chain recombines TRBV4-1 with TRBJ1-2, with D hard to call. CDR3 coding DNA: TGCGCCAGCAGCCAAGAAGCGGTCTATGGCTACACCTTC. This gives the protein CASSQEAVYGYTF.